This T cell receptor (beta chain) appears in the sequencing data of a study of T-cell reconstitution after alpha-beta-depleted transplantation in children. Unique molecular identifiers were incorporated into the prepared TCRbeta library. TCRdb re-called the PCR reads through MiXCR, storing one row per CDR3 protein. There are fewer than 550,000 distinct CDR3 sequences in the sample; over 9.5% occur only once, and about 2.1% lies in the top ten. The CDR3 totals 16 residues. Per the germline V gene, CDR1 is MNHEY and CDR2 is SVGEGT. V shed 8 bases and J shed 0 bases, with 14 bases lying between them. The sample was PBMCs, taken before TCRalphabeta/CD19-depleted stem cell transplant. The chain uses TRBV6-2 or TRBV6-3 and TRBJ2-6; TRBD1 or TRBD2 may be the D gene (5 bases each). The sequence was collected from a child aged 2-15 years with inherited bone marrow failure, due to receive a stem cell transplant. CDR3 region: CASDWDRHSGANVLTF. For the CDR3, the DNA is TGTGCCAGCGATTGGGACCGACACTCTGGGGCCAACGTCCTGACTTTC.